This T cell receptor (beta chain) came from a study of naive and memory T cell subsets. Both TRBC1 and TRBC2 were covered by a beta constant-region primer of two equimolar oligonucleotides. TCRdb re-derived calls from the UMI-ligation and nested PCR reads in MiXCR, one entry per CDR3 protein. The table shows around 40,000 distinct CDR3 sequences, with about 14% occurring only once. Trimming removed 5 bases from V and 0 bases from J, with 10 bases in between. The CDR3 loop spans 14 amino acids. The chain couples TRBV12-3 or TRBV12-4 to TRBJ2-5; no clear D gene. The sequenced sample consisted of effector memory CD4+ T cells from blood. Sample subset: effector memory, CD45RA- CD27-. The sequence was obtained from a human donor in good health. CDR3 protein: CASSQAKNQETQYF. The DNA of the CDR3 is TGTGCCAGCAGTCAAGCCAAAAACCAAGAGACCCAGTACTTC.